This T cell receptor beta chain was sequenced for a study of shared clonotypes between healthy human individuals. CD4+ cells were split into CD45RA+ naive and CD45RA-negative memory subsets. Clones were read by immunoSEQ multiplex PCR, and TCRdb kept only the in-frame ones, dropping some. The table records over a million clones, just under 99% of them present only once. Findings of the study overall: Lower generation probabilities were found for non-shared clonotypes than for those shared by all four donors. At large depth, rarefaction still showed sorted-subset sequencing to be incomplete.

The germline CDR1 and CDR2 sequences are SGHTA and FQGNSA. CDR3 size: 15 residues. Deletions cut 0 bases from V and 4 bases from J, with 10 bases between. Concerning this clone: No antigen is known for it.

The TCR sequence derives from a man under 40 in good health. The gene calls are TRBV7-2 and TRBJ2-1; possible D gene TRBD1, 6 bases. Sequencing used naive CD4+ T cells sorted from blood. Subset here: CD45RA+ positively selected. CDR3 residues: CASSLATGGYNEQFF. The CDR3 DNA reads TGTGCCAGCAGCTTAGCGACAGGCGGATACAATGAGCAGTTCTTC.